The 30 T cell receptor beta chains below all came from one sample that was sequenced in a study of brain T cells in children with intractable seizures. Using immunoSEQ multiplex PCR, the repertoire was profiled, and TCRdb retains in-frame clones only, with some absent. The data hold 100,000 to 120,000 clones, with approximately 94% observed a single time. The sequenced sample was peripheral blood, obtained at surgery. The origin of the receptors is a boy in the first two years of life with hemimegalencephaly and intractable seizures.

This clone was seen a single time. The V and J genes are TRBV11-2 and TRBJ2-7, with D perhaps TRBD1 (5 bases). In germline, CDR1 is SGHAT, CDR2 FQNNGV. CDR3 size: 13 residues. V was pared by 2 bases and J by 6 bases, with 11 bases between. CDR3 sequence (DNA): TGTGCCAGCAGCTTAAGTGGACAACTCGAGCAGTACTTC. As protein: CASSLSGQLEQYF.

The chain uses TRBV30 and TRBJ1-1; TRBD1 agrees at 8 bases. The CDR3 loop spans 13 amino acids. V gave up 5 bases and J gave up 5 bases; unmatched junction bases: 7. The germline CDR1 and CDR2 sequences are GTSNPN and SVGIG (reference sequence). The DNA of the CDR3 is TGTGCCTGGTTTCAGGGGGCCTTTACTGAAGCTTTCTTT. It yields the protein CAWFQGAFTEAFF.

This clone was seen once. The rearrangement links TRBV6-9 to TRBJ2-7; D remains unclear. The germline V and J ends were trimmed by 3 bases and 1 base, with 7 bases remaining between them. The CDR3 contains 13 residues. Germline assignment: CDR1 MNHGY and CDR2 SVAAGI. The CDR3 region is CASSYLVSYEQYF. DNA of the CDR3: TGTGCCAGCAGTTACCTGGTATCCTACGAGCAGTACTTC.

The CDR3 region is CASTGYSLDSPLHF. The DNA for the CDR3 is TGTGCCAGCACCGGATATTCTCTGGATTCACCCCTCCACTTT. V and J are TRBV2 and TRBJ1-6; D is unresolved. Germline V gives CDR1 SNHLY, CDR2 FYNNEI. Trimming cost V 7 bases and J 8 bases, with 15 bases left between them. The CDR3 covers 14 residues.

V and J are TRBV29-1 and TRBJ2-7; tentatively, D is TRBD1 or TRBD2 (5 bases each). The V gene lost 1 base and the J gene lost 0 bases, with 19 bases spanning the gap. CDR1 and CDR2 (germline): SQVTM, ANQGSEA. The CDR3 totals 17 residues. The CDR3 is CSVEVASGTGSSYEQYF. CDR3 bases: TGCAGCGTTGAAGTAGCCTCGGGGACGGGAAGCTCCTACGAGCAGTACTTC.

V usage is TRBV28 and J usage is TRBJ2-1; D may be TRBD1 or TRBD2 (5 bases each). V gave up 3 bases and J gave up 4 bases, with 19 bases separating them. The CDR3 has 17 amino acids. Germline-derived CDR1 and CDR2 are MDHEN and SYDVKM. The CDR3 region is CASSLLAGDGKYNEQFF. CDR3 in DNA: TGTGCCAGCAGTTTGCTTGCTGGGGACGGGAAATACAATGAGCAGTTCTTC.

The table lists this clone with a count of one. J is TRBJ2-3 and V is TRBV24-1; TRBD2 aligns across 7 bases. The CDR3 is 15 residues long. V was pared by 10 bases and J by 2 bases, with 11 bases of the junction left unmatched. Germline lookup yields CDR1 KGHDR and CDR2 SFDVKD. CDR3 amino acids: CATSRGRDYTDTQYF. DNA of the CDR3: TGTGCCACTAGTCGCGGGCGGGACTACACAGATACGCAGTATTTT.

The chain combines TRBV4-2 with TRBJ2-3, with D unresolved. V gave up 3 bases and J gave up 4 bases, with 14 bases separating them. This CDR3 is built from 15 residues. The germline gives CDR1 LGHNA, CDR2 YNFKEQ. The DNA of the CDR3 is TGTGCCAGCAGCCAGAGAGATACTGGGCCAGATACGCAGTATTTT. Translation: CASSQRDTGPDTQYF.

This chain connects TRBV7-2 to TRBJ1-3, with D unclear. Trimming took 1 base from V and 4 from J, leaving 11 bases between them. Germline V gene sequence: CDR1 SGHTA, CDR2 FQGNSA. This CDR3 is built from 15 residues. CDR3 sequence (DNA): TGTGCCAGCAGCTTAGGCCGAGCGGGCGGAAACACCATATATTTT. Residues: CASSLGRAGGNTIYF.

The chain couples TRBV19 to TRBJ1-2; 10 bases are shared with TRBD1. The CDR3 totals 15 residues. Germline lookup yields CDR1 LNHDA and CDR2 SQIVND (reference sequence). V was clipped by 7 bases and J by 2 bases; unmatched bases: 7. CDR3 amino acids: CASTLDRGRNYGYTF. DNA of the CDR3: TGTGCCAGTACCTTAGACAGGGGGCGAAACTATGGCTACACCTTC.

The chain recombines TRBV6-5 with TRBJ1-2; 8 bases agree with TRBD1. The germline V gene has CDR1 MNHEY and CDR2 SVGAGI. The J segment lost 0 bases and the V segment lost 4 bases, leaving 1 base of the junction unmatched. This CDR3 spans 14 amino acids. The CDR3 protein is CASSSTGANYGYTF. Written as DNA, the CDR3 is TGTGCCAGCAGTTCGACAGGGGCTAACTATGGCTACACCTTC.

The chain couples TRBV9 to TRBJ2-7; D not certain. Deletions cut 0 bases from V and 1 base from J, with 8 bases between. The CDR3 runs to 14 residues. Germline CDR1 reads SGDLS; CDR2 reads YYNGEE. CDR3 DNA sequence: TGTGCCAGCAGCGTAGATGGCGGATCCTACGAGCAGTACTTC. Translated, it gives CASSVDGGSYEQYF. Full variable domain (rest looked up from reference TRBV9 and TRBJ2-7): DSGVTQTPKHLITATGQRVTLRCSPRSGDLSVYWYQQSLDQGLQFLIQYYNGEERAKGNILERFSAQQFPDLHSELNLSSLELGDSALYFCASSVDGGSYEQYFGPGTRLTVT.

This clone was seen once. The gene calls are TRBV15 and TRBJ2-3; TRBD1 might be the D (6 bases). CDR1 and CDR2 from the germline V gene are LNHNV and YYDKDF (reference sequence). This CDR3 contains 14 residues. V was cut by 2 bases and J by 0 bases, with 6 bases left in between. In DNA, the CDR3 is TGTGCCACCAGCAGAACAGGGAGCACAGATACGCAGTATTTT. Translation: CATSRTGSTDTQYF.

V and J are TRBV3-1 (or the pseudogene TRBV3-2) and TRBJ1-4; 9 bases match TRBD1. Unmatched junction bases numbered 3, after V lost 3 bases and J lost 7 bases. The CDR3 length is 14 residues. Per germline, CDR1 LGHDT and CDR2 YNNKEL (reference sequence). The CDR3 reads CASSQTGGGEKLFF. The CDR3 region has the DNA TGTGCCAGCAGCCAGACAGGGGGGGGTGAAAAACTGTTTTTT.

The V call is TRBV11-2, the J call TRBJ2-1, with 11 positions matching TRBD2. The V and J ends lost 6 bases and 9 bases, in that order; junction bases with no gene match: 7. This CDR3 contains 14 residues. From germline, CDR1 is SGHAT and CDR2 FQNNGV. DNA for the CDR3: TGTGCCAGCAGGATTAGCGGGAGGGATCTTGAGCAGTTCTTC. Encoded protein: CASRISGRDLEQFF.

The chain couples TRBV10-1 to TRBJ1-2; 10 bases fit TRBD1. The V gene end was trimmed by 8 bases and the J gene end by 3 bases; junction bases not matched to a gene: 3. The CDR3 has 13 amino acids. Germline V gene data show CDR1 as WNHNN and CDR2 as SYGVQD (reference sequence). The CDR3 sequence: CASSGTGDYGYTF. The CDR3 nucleotides read TGCGCCAGCTCCGGGACAGGGGACTATGGCTACACCTTC.

The V and J genes are TRBV5-1 and TRBJ2-6; D remains ambiguous. This CDR3 region has 15 residues. Germline loops: CDR1 SGHRS, CDR2 YFSETQ. Trimming left V 5 bases short and J 0 bases short, with 9 bases between. In nucleotides, the CDR3 is TGCGCCAGCAGTACCCAGATCTCTGGGGCCAACGTCCTGACTTTC. Its protein is CASSTQISGANVLTF.

V and J are TRBV6-5 and TRBJ2-6; D is possibly TRBD2 (6 bases). Per germline, CDR1 MNHEY and CDR2 SVGAGI. The CDR3 contains 14 residues. V lost 4 bases to trimming and J lost 2 bases, with 6 bases between them. This CDR3 reads CASSWGAGANVLTF. The CDR3 nucleotides read TGTGCCAGCAGTTGGGGGGCTGGGGCCAACGTCCTGACTTTC.

The rearrangement joins TRBV21-1 to TRBJ2-7; the table's D call TRBD1 went unverified against the DNA. TRBV21-1 is designated a pseudogene. CDR3 length: 19 residues. The CDR3 region is CASSKDEGTVPLLGYEQYF. The DNA of the CDR3 is TGTGCCAGCAGCAAAGATGAAGGGACAGTCCCCCTTTTGGGGTACGAGCAGTACTTC.

The CDR3 protein is CASSFSPFPQHEQFF. In DNA form, the CDR3 reads TGTGCCAGCAGTTTTAGCCCTTTCCCCCAACATGAGCAGTTCTTC. The chain employs TRBV28 and TRBJ2-1, with unresolved D. The CDR3 runs 15 residues. From germline, CDR1 is MDHEN and CDR2 SYDVKM. V was trimmed by 3 bases and J by 8 bases, leaving 17 bases between them.

This clone was detected only a few times. The J gene is TRBJ2-7, the V gene TRBV5-4, with D perhaps matching TRBD1 (6 bases). With 4 bases removed from V and 2 bases from J, the gap between germline ends came to 13 bases. This CDR3 region has 14 residues. Germline loops: CDR1 SGHNT, CDR2 YYREEE (reference sequence). CDR3 coding DNA: TGTGCCAGCAGCCAGGGGACCGAGGCCTACGAGCAGTACTTC. This sequence encodes CASSQGTEAYEQYF. The variable domain in full, completed from reference TRBV5-4 and TRBJ2-7, reads ETGVTQSPTHLIKTRGQQVTLRCSSQSGHNTVSWYQQALGQGPQFIFQYYREEENGRGNFPPRFSGLQFPNYSSELNVNALELDDSALYLCASSQGTEAYEQYFGPGTRLTVT.

The V call is TRBV28, the J call TRBJ1-4; tentatively, D is TRBD1 (6 bases). This CDR3 has 15 residues. Germline V CDR1 and CDR2: MDHEN, SYDVKM. V dropped 4 bases and J dropped 8 bases, with 17 bases sitting between them. This CDR3 reads CASSSPTGPSEKLFF. In DNA, the CDR3 is TGTGCCAGCAGTTCCCCGACAGGTCCGTCGGAAAAACTGTTTTTT.

V and J are TRBV10-3 and TRBJ2-7; 12 bases are a match to TRBD2. Per germline, CDR1 ENHRY and CDR2 SYGVKD. This CDR3 is 14 amino acids long. The J segment lost 6 bases and the V segment lost 6 bases, leaving 6 bases of the junction unmatched. The CDR3 reads CAIRRLAGDGEQYF. CDR3 DNA: TGTGCCATCAGACGACTAGCGGGAGATGGCGAGCAGTACTTC.

The rearrangement joins TRBV12-5 to TRBJ2-1; no clear D. The germline CDR1 and CDR2 sequences are LGHNT and FRNRAP. CDR3 length: 12 amino acids. V shed 4 bases and J shed 8 bases, with 9 bases lying between them. CDR3 sequence (DNA): TGTGCTAGTGGTTCCTCCCCATATGAGCAGTTCTTC. It translates to CASGSSPYEQFF.

The V gene is TRBV7-2, the J gene TRBJ2-4, with D unclear. The germline V and J ends were trimmed by 0 bases and 3 bases, with 0 bases remaining between them. The germline V gene has CDR1 SGHTA and CDR2 FQGNSA. There are 12 residues in the CDR3. For the CDR3, the DNA is TGTGCCAGCAGCTTAGCCAAAAACATTCAGTACTTC. It specifies CASSLAKNIQYF.

This chain joins TRBV5-1 and TRBJ1-2; TRBD1 is a possible D gene (6 bases). With 0 bases removed from V and 6 bases from J, the gap between germline ends came to 12 bases. The CDR3 extends over 14 amino acids. The V gene's germline CDR1 is SGHRS and CDR2 YFSETQ. This CDR3 is CASSLAQGLDGYTF. The CDR3 DNA sequence: TGCGCCAGCAGCTTGGCCCAGGGGCTTGATGGCTACACCTTC.

CDR3 in DNA: TGTGCCAGCAGTGAGTGGGGCCCACCCGGTGAGCAGTTCTTC. Translation gives CASSEWGPPGEQFF. The V gene is TRBV2, the J gene TRBJ2-1; D is possibly TRBD1 (5 bases). Deletions cut 3 bases from V and 9 bases from J, with 15 bases between. The germline CDR1 and CDR2 sequences are SNHLY and FYNNEI. The CDR3 is made up of 14 amino acids.

This chain joins TRBV7-2 and TRBJ2-3; 10 positions match TRBD2. With V trimmed by 2 bases and J by 2 bases, 13 bases remained unmatched. The germline CDR1 and CDR2 sequences are SGHTA and FQGNSA. The CDR3 contains 19 residues. The CDR3 region is CASSLSRWTSGPFTDTQYF. CDR3 bases: TGTGCCAGCAGCTTAAGTAGGTGGACTAGCGGACCGTTCACAGATACGCAGTATTTT.

The chain has TRBV18 and TRBJ1-1; D possibly corresponds to TRBD1 (6 bases). With 3 bases removed from V and 4 bases from J, the gap between germline ends came to 15 bases. CDR1 and CDR2 (germline): KGHSH, LQKENI. The CDR3 consists of 15 residues. The CDR3 DNA follows: TGTGCCAGCTCACCGGTCGACAGGCCATCCACTGAAGCTTTCTTT. It is translated as CASSPVDRPSTEAFF.

The genes are TRBV6-5 and TRBJ1-1; no clear D. The CDR3 spans 12 residues. Germline V gene data show CDR1 as MNHEY and CDR2 as SVGAGI. Deletions cut 6 bases from V and 1 base from J, with 6 bases between. The CDR3 region is CASRGQNTEAFF. The CDR3 DNA reads TGTGCCAGCAGGGGCCAGAACACTGAAGCTTTCTTT.